The 28 T cell receptor beta chains reported below all come from one sample, sequenced in a study of T cell responses to AZD1222 COVID-19 vaccine. Some clones are missing from TCRdb's copy, which holds only in-frame ones; the method was immunoSEQ multiplex PCR. The repertoire has fewer than 130,000 clones, about 85% of them found once; the top ten carry 3.2%. Sequenced here: peripheral blood, sampled on day 0 of AZD1222 vaccination. The receptors derive from an adult in good health.

The chain has TRBV30 and TRBJ1-5; D is undetermined. CDR1 and CDR2 from the germline V gene are GTSNPN and SVGIG (reference sequence). This CDR3 spans 13 amino acids. V was trimmed by 1 base and J by 6 bases, leaving 10 bases between them. CDR3 DNA: TGTGCCTGGAGTGGCGGAGGGTCTCAGCCCCAGCATTTT. Its translation is CAWSGGGSQPQHF.

This clone was picked up one time. This chain uses TRBV5-1 with TRBJ2-5; TRBD2 aligns across 7 bases. The V gene's germline CDR1 is SGHRS and CDR2 YFSETQ. The CDR3 runs to 16 residues. The J segment lost 2 bases and the V segment lost 0 bases, leaving 7 bases of the junction unmatched. For the CDR3, the DNA is TGCGCCAGCAGCTTGGCCGCAGCTAGCGGACAAGAGACCCAGTACTTC. Translated, it gives CASSLAAASGQETQYF. Full variable domain (remainder filled in from reference TRBV5-1 and TRBJ2-5): KAGVTQTPRYLIKTRGQQVTLSCSPISGHRSVSWYQQTPGQGLQFLFEYFSETQRNKGNFPGRFSGRQFSNSRSEMNVSTLELGDSALYLCASSLAAASGQETQYFGPGTRLLVL.

This clone turned up a few times. The chain links TRBV19 to TRBJ2-7; no clear D. CDR1 is LNHDA, CDR2 SQIVND, per germline (reference sequence). The CDR3 contains 15 residues. Trimming shortened V by 0 bases and J by 0 bases, and 9 bases separated the two germline ends. DNA for the CDR3: TGTGCCAGTAGTATAGAGGAGTCCAGCTCCTACGAGCAGTACTTC. Translating it yields CASSIEESSSYEQYF.

This chain uses TRBV5-4 with TRBJ1-5; a possible D gene is TRBD1 (6 bases). CDR1 SGHNT and CDR2 YYREEE come from the germline V gene (reference sequence). CDR3 length: 14 amino acids. V dropped 4 bases and J dropped 3 bases, with 11 bases sitting between them. CDR3 sequence reads: CASSMTGVNQPQHF. DNA of the CDR3: TGTGCCAGCAGCATGACAGGTGTCAATCAGCCCCAGCATTTT.

J is TRBJ1-4 and V is TRBV4-1; the match to TRBD1 covers 10 bases. Germline V gene sequence: CDR1 MGHRA, CDR2 YSYEKL. The CDR3 totals 19 residues. The V and J ends lost 1 base and 2 bases, in that order; junction bases with no gene match: 10. As DNA, the CDR3 is TGCGCCAGCAGCCAAGTTCCGACAGGGGGCGCGGGTACTAATGAAAAACTGTTTTTT. Translating gives CASSQVPTGGAGTNEKLFF.

This clone was seen just once. The rearrangement links TRBV7-9 to TRBJ2-2; no reliable D call. The CDR3 has 15 amino acids. V lost 8 bases and J 4 bases, leaving 17 bases between the germline ends. The germline V gene encodes CDR1 SEHNR and CDR2 FQNEAQ (reference sequence). In DNA form, the CDR3 reads TGTGCCAGCGCCTCCGGACCAACCACCACCGGGGAGCTGTTTTTT. It encodes CASASGPTTTGELFF.

The chain employs TRBV6-5 and TRBJ2-2, with D maybe TRBD2 (6 bases). In germline, CDR1 is MNHEY, CDR2 SVGAGI. V lost 6 bases to trimming and J lost 3 bases, with 11 bases between them. CDR3 length: 14 residues. In DNA form, the CDR3 reads TGTGCCAGCAGACGCCCGGGGGACACCGGGGAGCTGTTTTTT. Protein product: CASRRPGDTGELFF.

The chain combines TRBV15 with TRBJ2-3, with 10 bases matching TRBD2. With 4 bases clipped from V and 0 bases from J, the junction kept 7 bases outside the gene matches. The CDR3 contains 17 residues. CDR1 is LNHNV and CDR2 is YYDKDF in the germline V gene (reference sequence). The CDR3 loop reads CATSKGSGRASTDTQYF. Written as DNA, the CDR3 is TGTGCCACCAGCAAGGGGAGCGGGAGGGCTAGCACAGATACGCAGTATTTT.

The chain combines TRBV5-8 with TRBJ2-3; D is possibly TRBD1 or TRBD2 (6 bases each). CDR1 is SGHTS and CDR2 is YDEGEE in the germline V gene. V was trimmed by 4 bases and J by 5 bases, leaving 20 bases between them. The CDR3 runs 16 residues. In nucleotides, the CDR3 is TGTGCCAGCAGCGGGTCACGGGGGCGCGGCGGAGATACGCAGTATTTT. This codes for CASSGSRGRGGDTQYF.

The V gene is TRBV5-1, the J gene TRBJ2-7; no clear D gene. The CDR3 runs 12 residues. Germline V gene data show CDR1 as SGHRS and CDR2 as YFSETQ. V shed 0 bases and J shed 5 bases, with 6 bases lying between them. CDR3 amino acids: CASSLDSHEQYF. CDR3 bases: TGCGCCAGCAGCTTGGATTCCCACGAGCAGTACTTC.

This chain joins TRBV19 and TRBJ1-6; D is possibly TRBD1 (6 bases). The length of the CDR3 is 14 residues. Trimming cost V 1 base and J 9 bases, with 10 bases left between them. Germline V lookup: CDR1 LNHDA, CDR2 SQIVND (reference sequence). CDR3 region: CASSIVGRGSPLHF. The CDR3 nucleotides read TGTGCCAGTAGTATAGTCGGCAGGGGTTCACCCCTCCACTTT.

The V call is TRBV7-2, the J call TRBJ1-6; D gene uncertain. The CDR3 consists of 14 residues. The V gene's germline CDR1 is SGHTA and CDR2 FQGNSA. V was shortened by 5 bases and J by 5 bases, with 10 bases between the two germline ends. The CDR3 nucleotides are TGTGCCAGCAGCCACAATAGAGATAATTCACCCCTCCACTTT. The encoded protein is CASSHNRDNSPLHF.

The V gene is TRBV19, the J gene TRBJ2-4; TRBD1 agrees at 8 bases. Trimming cost V 9 bases and J 6 bases; bases outside gene matches: 13. CDR3 size: 15 residues. Germline assignment: CDR1 LNHDA and CDR2 SQIVND (reference sequence). The CDR3: CASGGQDNPTNIQYF. CDR3 nucleotide sequence: TGTGCCAGCGGGGGACAGGATAATCCTACAAACATTCAGTACTTC.

This chain links TRBV18 with TRBJ2-1, with 9 nucleotides matching TRBD1. The ends lost 6 bases at V and 6 bases at J; junction bases unmatched: 9. This CDR3 is built from 15 residues. Germline V gene sequence: CDR1 KGHSH, CDR2 LQKENI. The CDR3 protein is CASSPGTGNPNEQFF. CDR3 nucleotides: TGTGCCAGCTCCCCCGGGACAGGGAATCCCAATGAGCAGTTCTTC.

V gene TRBV19 combines with J gene TRBJ1-5, with 11 positions matching TRBD1. This CDR3 spans 15 amino acids. Germline V gene sequence: CDR1 LNHDA, CDR2 SQIVND (reference sequence). V lost 5 bases and J lost 6; bases outside the gene matches: 6. CDR3 region: CASSAGTGGGQPQHF. CDR3 DNA sequence: TGTGCCAGTAGTGCTGGGACAGGGGGGGGTCAGCCCCAGCATTTT.

This clone was counted a single time. This sequence joins TRBV15 and TRBJ2-5; D might be TRBD1 (5 bases). CDR3 size: 14 residues. CDR1 and CDR2 (germline): LNHNV, YYDKDF (reference sequence). Deletions cut 0 bases from V and 1 base from J, with 6 bases between. The CDR3 spells CATSRDQGQETQYF. The CDR3 DNA reads TGTGCCACCAGCAGAGATCAGGGCCAAGAGACCCAGTACTTC.

The rearrangement links TRBV7-2 to TRBJ1-2; maybe TRBD1 (5 bases). This CDR3 region has 15 residues. Trimming removed 5 bases from V and 4 bases from J, with 17 bases in between. CDR1 SGHTA and CDR2 FQGNSA come from the germline V gene. The CDR3, as DNA: TGTGCCAGCAGCCTGGCAGGGACTGAACCCTATGGCTACACCTTC. Amino acids: CASSLAGTEPYGYTF.

V usage is TRBV11-2 and J usage is TRBJ2-5; D possibly corresponds to TRBD2 (5 bases). The CDR3 has 17 amino acids. V shed 5 bases and J shed 0 bases, with 19 bases lying between them. The V gene's germline CDR1 is SGHAT and CDR2 FQNNGV. CDR3 in amino acids: CASSLDSAWTDQETQYF. DNA of the CDR3: TGTGCCAGCAGCCTGGACTCAGCTTGGACGGACCAAGAGACCCAGTACTTC.

The rearrangement uses TRBV7-6 and TRBJ2-7; D might be TRBD2 (6 bases). Germline V gives CDR1 SGHVS, CDR2 FNYEAQ. V lost 5 bases and J lost 7, with 21 bases in between. The CDR3 extends over 15 amino acids. The chain's CDR3 is CASSPTGGIPVEQYF. CDR3 sequence (DNA): TGTGCCAGCAGCCCCACCGGAGGGATCCCCGTAGAGCAGTACTTC.

V is TRBV27 and J is TRBJ2-2; 7 nucleotides align to TRBD1. Germline V gene lookup returns CDR1 MNHEY and CDR2 SMNVEV (reference sequence). Trimming removed 6 bases from V and 0 bases from J; junction bases left unmatched: 4. This CDR3 is built from 15 residues. As DNA, the CDR3 is TGTGCCAGCAGAAGACAGGGCTCGAACACCGGGGAGCTGTTTTTT. Translating it yields CASRRQGSNTGELFF.

The chain has TRBV27 and TRBJ1-2, with D possibly being TRBD1 (5 bases). This CDR3 spans 15 amino acids. Trimming pared 6 bases from V and 6 bases from J, leaving 20 bases between. Germline CDR1 reads MNHEY; CDR2 reads SMNVEV (reference sequence). The CDR3 bases are TGTGCCAGCAGCTACAGCCGGGGCGGCTCTAATGGCTACACCTTC. It encodes CASSYSRGGSNGYTF.

The J gene is TRBJ2-1, the V gene TRBV11-2; D is uncertain. This CDR3 region has 13 residues. V was shortened by 5 bases and J by 9 bases, with 14 bases between the two germline ends. Germline V lookup: CDR1 SGHAT, CDR2 FQNNGV. CDR3 region: CASSPVGRAEQFF. The CDR3 nucleotides read TGTGCCAGCAGCCCAGTCGGGCGCGCTGAGCAGTTCTTC.

The V gene is TRBV10-3, the J gene TRBJ1-1; TRBD1 matches at 10 bases. J was trimmed by 4 bases and V by 5 bases; bases with no gene match: 1. Germline assignment: CDR1 ENHRY and CDR2 SYGVKD. The CDR3 has 13 amino acids. Here the CDR3 reads CAISRTGGTEAFF. CDR3 DNA: TGTGCCATCAGTCGGACAGGGGGCACTGAAGCTTTCTTT.

This chain links TRBV30 with TRBJ1-2, with D tentatively TRBD1 (6 bases). The V gene lost 0 bases and the J gene lost 4 bases, with 12 bases spanning the gap. CDR1 GTSNPN and CDR2 SVGIG come from the germline V gene (reference sequence). The CDR3 consists of 14 residues. CDR3 in amino acids: CAWSVFPGAYGYTF. The CDR3 DNA is TGTGCCTGGAGTGTATTTCCGGGGGCCTATGGCTACACCTTC.

This clone was seen a few times. This chain links TRBV24-1 with TRBJ2-1; tentative D call: TRBD1 (5 bases). Between the trimmed V and J ends, which lost 2 bases and 9 bases, there was a span of 10 bases. Germline V gene sequence: CDR1 KGHDR, CDR2 SFDVKD. CDR3 length equals 13 residues. In DNA form, the CDR3 reads TGTGCCACCAGTGATTCCCACAGGACTGAGCAGTTCTTC. Translating it yields CATSDSHRTEQFF.

J is TRBJ2-3 and V is TRBV12-3 or TRBV12-4; no firm D call. Trimming left V 4 bases short and J 3 bases short, with 5 bases between. CDR3 length: 12 residues. CDR3 nucleotide sequence: TGTGCCAGCAGTTCAAGGACAGATACGCAGTATTTT. It codes for CASSSRTDTQYF.

The chain carries TRBV5-1 and TRBJ1-3; possibly TRBD1 for D (6 bases). Germline V lookup: CDR1 SGHRS, CDR2 YFSETQ. This CDR3 comprises 17 residues. Trimming shortened V by 2 bases and J by 4 bases, and 19 bases separated the two germline ends. CDR3 in amino acids: CASSLYGPQGSGNTIYF. CDR3 DNA: TGCGCCAGCAGCTTATATGGGCCCCAGGGGTCCGGAAACACCATATATTTT.

The V and J genes are TRBV4-1 and TRBJ1-5; D remains unclear. The CDR3 extends over 13 amino acids. Germline loops: CDR1 MGHRA, CDR2 YSYEKL. Trimming pared 0 bases from V and 5 bases from J, leaving 5 bases between. CDR3 sequence (DNA): TGCGCCAGCAGCCAAGAATGGGATCAGCCCCAGCATTTT. It specifies CASSQEWDQPQHF.